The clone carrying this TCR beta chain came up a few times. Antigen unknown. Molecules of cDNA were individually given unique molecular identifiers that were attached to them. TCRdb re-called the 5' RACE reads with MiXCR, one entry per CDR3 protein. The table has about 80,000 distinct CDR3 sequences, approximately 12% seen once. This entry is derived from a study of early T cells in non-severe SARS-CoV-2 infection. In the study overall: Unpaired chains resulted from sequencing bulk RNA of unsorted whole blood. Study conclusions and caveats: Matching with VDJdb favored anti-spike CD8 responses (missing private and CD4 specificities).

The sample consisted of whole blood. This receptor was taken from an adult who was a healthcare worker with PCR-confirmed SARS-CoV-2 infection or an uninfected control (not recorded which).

The CDR3 reads CASSLDRGAAETQYF. The CDR3 nucleotides read TGTGCCAGCAGCTTAGACCGAGGGGCGGCAGAGACCCAGTACTTC. The rearrangement uses TRBV11-2 and TRBJ2-5, with D possibly being TRBD1 or TRBD2 (5 bases each). CDR3 length: 15 amino acids. Trimming took 0 bases from V and 4 from J, leaving 12 bases between them. Germline V gene sequence: CDR1 SGHAT, CDR2 FQNNGV.